The 31 T cell receptor beta chains below were found in one sample sequenced in a study of blood T cell repertoires in COVID-19. TCRdb's table, derived via immunoSEQ multiplex PCR, lists solely in-frame clones and lacks some. The sample lists just over 150,000 clones; around 84% were seen once. The specimen sequenced was peripheral blood. These receptors all come from a human donor with acute or convalescent COVID-19. The donor label of this sample is uncertain.

The chain uses TRBV7-2 and TRBJ1-1; D ambiguous. CDR1 is SGHTA and CDR2 is FQGNSA in the germline V gene. V dropped 5 bases and J dropped 1 base, with 11 bases sitting between them. This CDR3 has 14 amino acids. CDR3 amino acids: CASSASPQNTEAFF. The CDR3 DNA reads as TGTGCCAGCAGCGCTAGCCCTCAGAACACTGAAGCTTTCTTT.

The chain combines TRBV3-1 (or the pseudogene TRBV3-2) with TRBJ1-1; D may be TRBD1 (5 bases). Trimming took 3 bases from V and 4 from J, leaving 9 bases between them. Germline CDR1 LGHDT, CDR2 YNNKEL (reference sequence). This CDR3 contains 13 residues. The CDR3 coding sequence is TGTGCCAGCAGCCACAACCAGGGCACTGAAGCTTTCTTT. The encoded protein is CASSHNQGTEAFF.

The chain recombines TRBV3-1 (or the pseudogene TRBV3-2) with TRBJ1-2; 7 bases are shared with TRBD1. Germline loops: CDR1 LGHDT, CDR2 YNNKEL (reference sequence). V gave up 0 bases and J gave up 8 bases; unmatched junction bases: 9. CDR3 length equals 15 residues. The CDR3 region has the DNA TGTGCCAGCAGCCAAGAGGGCAGGGGGTCGCGGGGCTACACCTTC. It translates to CASSQEGRGSRGYTF.

DNA of the CDR3: TGTGCCAGCAGCCTAGGACAGTTTAATGAAAAACTGTTTTTT. It translates to CASSLGQFNEKLFF. The chain uses TRBV3-1 (or the pseudogene TRBV3-2) and TRBJ1-4; D possibly corresponds to TRBD1 (6 bases). Germline V gives CDR1 LGHDT, CDR2 YNNKEL (reference sequence). This CDR3 is 14 amino acids long. V was clipped by 4 bases and J by 4 bases, with 10 bases between them.

The gene calls are TRBV6-5 and TRBJ2-1; D possibly corresponds to TRBD1 (5 bases). Trimming removed 0 bases at V and 5 bases at J, with 14 bases between. The CDR3 spans 16 residues. CDR1 is MNHEY and CDR2 is SVGAGI in the germline V gene. The chain's CDR3 is CASSYSAGYVDNEQFF. Written as DNA, the CDR3 is TGTGCCAGCAGTTACTCGGCAGGGTATGTCGACAATGAGCAGTTCTTC.

This clone was detected once. The chain has TRBV6-5 and TRBJ1-3; TRBD1 matches at 7 bases. After removal of 4 bases from V and 5 bases from J, the junction contained 11 bases not matched to a gene. Germline V gene lookup returns CDR1 MNHEY and CDR2 SVGAGI. CDR3 size: 16 residues. Written as DNA, the CDR3 is TGTGCCAGCAGTTTAGAACACAGGGGAACTCGAAACACCATATATTTT. It is translated as CASSLEHRGTRNTIYF.

The chain uses TRBV18 and TRBJ1-6; TRBD1 matches 7 bases. Germline-derived CDR1 and CDR2 are KGHSH and LQKENI. Trimming at V came to 5 bases and at J to 6 bases, leaving 10 bases not matched to a gene. This CDR3 has 16 residues. As DNA, the CDR3 is TGTGCCAGCTCATCGAACAAAGGGACAGCTAATTCACCCCTCCACTTT. Protein product: CASSSNKGTANSPLHF. Full variable domain (outside the CDR3, taken from reference TRBV18 and TRBJ1-6): NAGVMQNPRHLVRRRGQEARLRCSPMKGHSHVYWYRQLPEEGLKFMVYLQKENIIDESGMPKERFSAEFPKEGPSILRIQQVVRGDSAAYFCASSSNKGTANSPLHFGNGTRLTVT.

The J gene is TRBJ2-3, the V gene TRBV7-9; TRBD2 matches 10 bases. CDR1 is SEHNR and CDR2 is FQNEAQ in the germline V gene (reference sequence). The CDR3 length is 13 residues. V trimming: 11 bases; J trimming: 6 bases; junction bases outside the gene matches: 8. This chain's CDR3 is CAPRLAGGDTQYF. In DNA, the CDR3 is TGTGCCCCCAGGTTAGCGGGGGGTGATACGCAGTATTTT.

This sequence joins TRBV19 and TRBJ1-5; perhaps TRBD1 as D (6 bases). The germline V gene has CDR1 LNHDA and CDR2 SQIVND (reference sequence). The CDR3 is 19 residues long. V was pared by 4 bases and J by 0 bases, with 22 bases between. The CDR3 nucleotides are TGTGCCAGTAGTACCCCCACCGGACAGCGATCTTTTAGCAATCAGCCCCAGCATTTT. Amino acid sequence: CASSTPTGQRSFSNQPQHF.

This clone was recorded a few times. V and J are TRBV19 and TRBJ1-1; perhaps TRBD1 as D (6 bases). The germline gives CDR1 LNHDA, CDR2 SQIVND (reference sequence). The CDR3 has 13 residues. V shed 3 bases and J shed 1 base, with 6 bases lying between them. The DNA of the CDR3 is TGTGCCAGTAGTATGGGACAGAACACTGAAGCTTTCTTT. Translating it yields CASSMGQNTEAFF.

The chain has TRBV6-6 and TRBJ1-2, with D possibly matching TRBD1 (5 bases). There are 15 residues in the CDR3. Germline V gene lookup returns CDR1 MNHNY and CDR2 SVGAGI (reference sequence). Trimming removed 5 bases from V and 1 base from J, with 14 bases in between. Here the CDR3 DNA reads TGTGCCAGCAGTGCCCGACAGACACTTAACTATGGCTACACCTTC. Its translation: CASSARQTLNYGYTF.

J is TRBJ2-1 and V is TRBV28; 10 bases match TRBD2. Per germline, CDR1 MDHEN and CDR2 SYDVKM. The CDR3 runs 19 residues. Trimming at V came to 2 bases and at J to 0 bases, leaving 10 bases not matched to a gene. CDR3 loop: CASSLGLAGAPSSYNEQFF. As DNA, the CDR3 is TGTGCCAGCAGTTTAGGGCTAGCGGGGGCTCCGAGCTCCTACAATGAGCAGTTCTTC.

The chain links TRBV7-3 to TRBJ1-1; 9 positions agree with TRBD1. The V gene end was trimmed by 1 base and the J gene end by 4 bases; junction bases not matched to a gene: 10. This CDR3 contains 17 residues. Germline CDR1 SGHTA, CDR2 FQGTGA. CDR3: CASSLRAPGQGSTEAFF. The CDR3, as DNA: TGTGCCAGCAGCTTAAGAGCTCCGGGACAGGGTTCCACTGAAGCTTTCTTT. The full variable domain, rest sourced from reference TRBV7-3 and TRBJ1-1, is GAGVSQTPSNKVTEKGKYVELRCDPISGHTALYWYRQSLGQGPEFLIYFQGTGAADDSGLPNDRFFAVRPEGSVSTLKIQRTERGDSAVYLCASSLRAPGQGSTEAFFGQGTRLTVV.

The chain is built from TRBV28 and TRBJ1-2; TRBD1 agrees at 9 bases. V shed 6 bases and J 4 bases; nucleotides not matched to a gene: 12. The CDR3 is 16 residues long. Germline lookup yields CDR1 MDHEN and CDR2 SYDVKM. The CDR3, as DNA: TGTGCCAGCAGACCACCACCACAGGGGGCTAGCTATGGCTACACCTTC. Its translation is CASRPPPQGASYGYTF.

V usage is TRBV7-2 and J usage is TRBJ1-6; tentatively, D is TRBD1 (5 bases). Germline V lookup: CDR1 SGHTA, CDR2 FQGNSA. The V end was cut by 0 bases, the J end by 7 bases, with 13 bases between. The CDR3 length is 16 residues. The CDR3 bases are TGTGCCAGCAGCTTAGCGCAGGGTATAAGGAATTCACCCCTCCACTTT. Amino acid sequence: CASSLAQGIRNSPLHF.

This rearrangement joins TRBV5-6 to TRBJ1-2, with 7 positions matching TRBD1. This CDR3 is built from 12 residues. J gave up 7 bases and V 4 bases, and 4 bases lay outside the gene matches. Germline V gene data show CDR1 as SGHDT and CDR2 as YYEEEE. The CDR3, as DNA: TGTGCCAGCAGCATCCCAGGGGGTGGCTACACCTTC. Its protein product is CASSIPGGGYTF.

J is TRBJ2-2 and V is TRBV9, with TRBD1 matching over 11 bases. Unmatched junction bases numbered 13, after V lost 4 bases and J lost 5 bases. This CDR3 spans 18 amino acids. Germline V gene sequence: CDR1 SGDLS, CDR2 YYNGEE. The CDR3 bases are TGTGCCAGCAGCTCAATAGCCGTGGGGACAGGGGGAACCGGGGAGCTGTTTTTT. Protein: CASSSIAVGTGGTGELFF.

This chain connects TRBV5-5 to TRBJ1-3, with D possibly TRBD1 on 5 matching bases. V gave up 2 bases and J gave up 7 bases, with 16 bases separating them. The CDR3 totals 15 residues. The germline gives CDR1 SGHKS, CDR2 YYEKEE (reference sequence). The CDR3 here is CASSLLGGSANTIYF. The CDR3, as DNA: TGTGCCAGCAGCTTACTCGGGGGGTCGGCGAACACCATATATTTT. Full variable domain (outside the CDR3, taken from reference TRBV5-5 and TRBJ1-3): DAGVTQSPTHLIKTRGQQVTLRCSPISGHKSVSWYQQVLGQGPQFIFQYYEKEERGRGNFPDRFSARQFPNYSSELNVNALLLGDSALYLCASSLLGGSANTIYFGEGSWLTVV.

This chain connects TRBV19 to TRBJ2-3, with TRBD1 matching 8 bases. The V segment lost 4 bases and the J segment 3 bases; nucleotides outside the gene matches: 9. The germline CDR1 and CDR2 sequences are LNHDA and SQIVND (reference sequence). CDR3 length equals 16 residues. DNA for the CDR3: TGTGCCAGTAGTAAAGCGACAGGGGCGACGACAGATACGCAGTATTTT. Its translation is CASSKATGATTDTQYF.

The rearrangement links TRBV2 to TRBJ1-1; 9 bases align to TRBD1. CDR3 length: 14 residues. CDR1 and CDR2 from the germline V gene are SNHLY and FYNNEI. The J segment lost 2 bases and the V segment lost 8 bases, leaving 6 bases of the junction unmatched. The DNA for the CDR3 is TGTGCCAGCTGGACAGGGGCGCTAAACACTGAAGCTTTCTTT. This sequence encodes CASWTGALNTEAFF.

The V and J genes are TRBV5-4 and TRBJ1-1; 8 bases agree with TRBD1. Germline V gives CDR1 SGHNT, CDR2 YYREEE (reference sequence). The V and J ends lost 3 bases and 1 base, in that order; junction bases with no gene match: 5. The CDR3 is 15 amino acids. The CDR3 protein is CASSYLQGGNTEAFF. DNA for the CDR3: TGTGCCAGCAGCTACTTACAGGGGGGGAACACTGAAGCTTTCTTT.

The sample holds a few counts of this clone. The V gene is TRBV6-4, the J gene TRBJ2-2; D may be TRBD1 (6 bases). V lost 0 bases, J lost 4 bases, and 12 bases lay in between. From germline, CDR1 is MRHNA and CDR2 SNTAGT. There are 16 residues in the CDR3. The CDR3, as DNA: TGTGCCAGCAGTGACTCCTGGGTAGGGGGCACCGGGGAGCTGTTTTTT. This gives the protein CASSDSWVGGTGELFF.

This clone was detected only a few times. The chain employs TRBV9 and TRBJ2-7; 9 positions agree with TRBD1. The CDR3 covers 13 residues. Germline V CDR1 and CDR2: SGDLS, YYNGEE. After removal of 7 bases from V and 0 bases from J, the junction contained 2 bases not matched to a gene. The CDR3 DNA is TGTGCCAGCGGACAGGGGAGCTCCTACGAGCAGTACTTC. Protein sequence: CASGQGSSYEQYF.

The chain carries TRBV28 and TRBJ1-1; 7 nucleotides agree with TRBD1. Germline CDR1 MDHEN, CDR2 SYDVKM. Trimming removed 5 bases from V and 7 bases from J; junction bases left unmatched: 4. This CDR3 is 12 amino acids long. CDR3 sequence: CASSPTGIEAFF. CDR3 nucleotide sequence: TGTGCCAGCAGTCCGACAGGGATTGAAGCTTTCTTT.

CDR3 loop: CASSKPGQEYNEQFF. The CDR3 bases are TGTGCCAGCAGCAAACCGGGACAGGAATACAATGAGCAGTTCTTC. This rearrangement joins TRBV5-4 to TRBJ2-1, with 8 nucleotides matching TRBD1. The germline V gene has CDR1 SGHNT and CDR2 YYREEE (reference sequence). The CDR3 contains 15 residues. Unmatched junction bases numbered 7, after V lost 4 bases and J lost 4 bases.

This clone occurred once. The chain uses TRBV15 and TRBJ2-7; 8 positions match TRBD1. Germline CDR1 LNHNV, CDR2 YYDKDF (reference sequence). J gave up 3 bases and V 4 bases, and 5 bases lay outside the gene matches. This CDR3 is built from 14 residues. The chain's CDR3 is CATSKDRVRYEQYF. As DNA, the CDR3 is TGTGCCACCAGCAAGGACAGGGTGCGCTACGAGCAGTACTTC.

This chain joins TRBV27 and TRBJ2-1; maybe TRBD2 (7 bases). V was shortened by 7 bases and J by 6 bases, with 19 bases between the two germline ends. The CDR3 loop spans 15 amino acids. The V gene's germline CDR1 is MNHEY and CDR2 SMNVEV (reference sequence). CDR3 sequence (DNA): TGTGCCAGCATCAGAAGGGGGGGGGCCCCCAATGAGCAGTTCTTC. This sequence encodes CASIRRGGAPNEQFF.

This chain joins TRBV12-5 and TRBJ2-2, with 9 bases that match TRBD1. The trim removed 4 bases at V and 5 bases at J, leaving 5 bases unmatched. Germline-derived CDR1 and CDR2 are LGHNT and FRNRAP. This CDR3 contains 15 residues. This CDR3 reads CASGSGTGKTGELFF. The CDR3 bases are TGTGCTAGTGGTTCCGGGACAGGGAAGACCGGGGAGCTGTTTTTT.

CDR3 in amino acids: CASSLVYDRGRATGELFF. As DNA, the CDR3 is TGTGCCAGCAGTTTGGTCTACGACAGGGGAAGGGCTACCGGGGAGCTGTTTTTT. The chain combines TRBV27 with TRBJ2-2; 8 bases match TRBD1. V gave up 3 bases and J gave up 5 bases; unmatched junction bases: 14. The CDR3 sequence is 18 residues long. CDR1 and CDR2 (germline): MNHEY, SMNVEV (reference sequence).

The genes are TRBV2 and TRBJ1-1; D is uncertain. The CDR3 is 14 residues long. The V and J ends lost 7 bases and 1 base respectively, with 13 bases between them. The germline CDR1 and CDR2 sequences are SNHLY and FYNNEI. This CDR3 is CASTILGANTEAFF. The CDR3, as DNA: TGTGCCAGCACCATTCTCGGAGCGAACACTGAAGCTTTCTTT.

V and J are TRBV19 and TRBJ1-2; 7 nucleotides agree with TRBD1. The CDR3 consists of 14 residues. CDR1 LNHDA and CDR2 SQIVND come from the germline V gene (reference sequence). The junction had 5 bases not matched to a gene; V was cut back by 1 base and J by 6 bases. The CDR3 sequence is CASSIGAGGDGYTF. The CDR3 DNA follows: TGTGCCAGTAGTATAGGGGCAGGGGGAGATGGCTACACCTTC.